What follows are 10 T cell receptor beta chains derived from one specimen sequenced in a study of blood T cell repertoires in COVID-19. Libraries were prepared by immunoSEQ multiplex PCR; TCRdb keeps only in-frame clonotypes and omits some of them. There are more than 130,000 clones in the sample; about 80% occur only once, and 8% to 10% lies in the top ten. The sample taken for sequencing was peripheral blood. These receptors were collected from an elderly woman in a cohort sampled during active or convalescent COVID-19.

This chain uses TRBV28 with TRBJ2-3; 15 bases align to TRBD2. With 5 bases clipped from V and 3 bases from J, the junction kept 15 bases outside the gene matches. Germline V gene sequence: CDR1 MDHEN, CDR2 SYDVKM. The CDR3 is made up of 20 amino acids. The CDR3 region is CASSDVPGTSGGLGTDTQYF. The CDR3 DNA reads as TGTGCCAGCAGTGACGTCCCCGGGACTAGCGGGGGGTTGGGGACAGATACGCAGTATTTT.

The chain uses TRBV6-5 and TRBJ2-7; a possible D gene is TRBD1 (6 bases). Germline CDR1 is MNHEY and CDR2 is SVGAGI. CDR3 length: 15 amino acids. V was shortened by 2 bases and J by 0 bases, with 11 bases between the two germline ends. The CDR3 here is CASSYKQGSSYEQYF. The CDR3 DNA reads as TGTGCCAGCAGTTACAAGCAGGGGAGCTCCTACGAGCAGTACTTC.

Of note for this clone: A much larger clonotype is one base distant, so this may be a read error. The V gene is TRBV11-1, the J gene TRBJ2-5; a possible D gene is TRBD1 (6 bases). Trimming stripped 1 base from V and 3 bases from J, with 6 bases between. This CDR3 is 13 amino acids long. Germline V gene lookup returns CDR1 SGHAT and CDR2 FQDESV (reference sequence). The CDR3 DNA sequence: TGTGCCAGCAGCTTAGGGACAGAAGAGACCCAGTACTTC. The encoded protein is CASSLGTEETQYF. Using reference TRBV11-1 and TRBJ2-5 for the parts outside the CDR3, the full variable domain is EAEVAQSPRYKITEKSQAVAFWCDPISGHATLYWYRQILGQGPELLVQFQDESVVDDSQLPKDRFSAERLKGVDSTLKIQPAELGDSAMYLCASSLGTEETQYFGPGTRLLVL.

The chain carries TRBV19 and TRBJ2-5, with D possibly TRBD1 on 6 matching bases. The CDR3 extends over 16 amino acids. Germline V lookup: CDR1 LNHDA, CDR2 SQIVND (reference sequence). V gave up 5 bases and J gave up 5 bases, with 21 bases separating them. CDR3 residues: CASSEPTGTGWETQYF. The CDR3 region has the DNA TGTGCCAGTAGTGAACCGACAGGAACTGGGTGGGAGACCCAGTACTTC.

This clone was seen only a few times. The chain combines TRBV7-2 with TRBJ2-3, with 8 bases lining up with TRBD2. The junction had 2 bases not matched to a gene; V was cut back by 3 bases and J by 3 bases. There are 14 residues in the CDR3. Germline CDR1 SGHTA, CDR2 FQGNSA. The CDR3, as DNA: TGTGCCAGCAGCTTGCGGGGGGCTACAGATACGCAGTATTTT. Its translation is CASSLRGATDTQYF.

The CDR3 DNA sequence: TGTGCCAGCAGCTACATAGGAAACACCATATATTTT. Residues: CASSYIGNTIYF. This chain uses TRBV7-9 with TRBJ1-3; D unclear. Germline CDR1 SEHNR, CDR2 FQNEAQ (reference sequence). The CDR3 runs to 12 residues. Trimming pared 4 bases from V and 4 bases from J, leaving 5 bases between.

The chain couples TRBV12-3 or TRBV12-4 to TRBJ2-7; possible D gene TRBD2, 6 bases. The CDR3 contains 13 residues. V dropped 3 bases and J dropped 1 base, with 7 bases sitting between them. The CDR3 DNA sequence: TGTGCCAGCAGTTTCGGGGGTTCCTACGAGCAGTACTTC. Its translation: CASSFGGSYEQYF.

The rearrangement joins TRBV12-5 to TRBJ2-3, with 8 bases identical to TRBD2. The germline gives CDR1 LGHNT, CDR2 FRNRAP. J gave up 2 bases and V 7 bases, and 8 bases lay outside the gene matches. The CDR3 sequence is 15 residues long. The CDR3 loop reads CASARGGPVTDTQYF. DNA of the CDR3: TGTGCTAGTGCCCGGGGGGGGCCGGTCACAGATACGCAGTATTTT.

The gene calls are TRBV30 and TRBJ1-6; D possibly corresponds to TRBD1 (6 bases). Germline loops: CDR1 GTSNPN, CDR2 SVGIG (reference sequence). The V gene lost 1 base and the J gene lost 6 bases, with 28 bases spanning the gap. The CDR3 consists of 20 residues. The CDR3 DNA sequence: TGTGCCTGGAGTGACCCCCGCCGGCAGGGGAGAGTGGTCGGTAATTCACCCCTCCACTTT. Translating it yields CAWSDPRRQGRVVGNSPLHF.

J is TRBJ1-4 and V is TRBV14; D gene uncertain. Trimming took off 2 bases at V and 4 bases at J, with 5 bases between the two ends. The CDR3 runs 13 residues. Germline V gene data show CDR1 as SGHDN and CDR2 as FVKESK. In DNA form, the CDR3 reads TGTGCCAGCAGCCAATATAATAATGAAAAACTGTTTTTT. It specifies CASSQYNNEKLFF.